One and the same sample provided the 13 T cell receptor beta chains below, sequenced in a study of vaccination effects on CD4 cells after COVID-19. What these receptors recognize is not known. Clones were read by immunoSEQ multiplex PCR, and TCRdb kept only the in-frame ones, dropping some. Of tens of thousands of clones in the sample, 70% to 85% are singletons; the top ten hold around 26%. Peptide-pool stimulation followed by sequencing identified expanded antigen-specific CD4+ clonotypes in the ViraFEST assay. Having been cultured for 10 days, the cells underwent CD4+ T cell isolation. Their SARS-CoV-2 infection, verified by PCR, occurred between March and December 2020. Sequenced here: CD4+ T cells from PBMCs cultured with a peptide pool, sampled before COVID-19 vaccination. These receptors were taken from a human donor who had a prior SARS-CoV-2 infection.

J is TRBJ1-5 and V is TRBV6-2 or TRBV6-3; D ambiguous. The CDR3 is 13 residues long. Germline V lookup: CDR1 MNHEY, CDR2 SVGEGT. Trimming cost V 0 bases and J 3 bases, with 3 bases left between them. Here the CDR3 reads CASSYSNNQPQHF. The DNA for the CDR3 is TGTGCCAGCAGTTACTCTAACAATCAGCCCCAGCATTTT.

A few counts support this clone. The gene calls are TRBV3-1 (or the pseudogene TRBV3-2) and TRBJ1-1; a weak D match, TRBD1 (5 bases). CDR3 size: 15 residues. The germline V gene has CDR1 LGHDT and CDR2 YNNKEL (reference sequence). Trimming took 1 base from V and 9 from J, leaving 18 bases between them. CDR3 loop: CASSQVRSGTEKAFF. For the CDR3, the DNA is TGTGCCAGCAGCCAAGTCAGGTCCGGGACGGAAAAAGCTTTCTTT.

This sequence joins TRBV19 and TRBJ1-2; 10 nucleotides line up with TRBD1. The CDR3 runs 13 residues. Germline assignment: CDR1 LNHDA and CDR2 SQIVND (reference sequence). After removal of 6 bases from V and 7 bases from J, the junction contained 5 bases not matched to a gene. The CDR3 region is CASSRQGALGYTF. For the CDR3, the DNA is TGTGCCAGTAGCCGACAGGGGGCGCTTGGCTACACCTTC. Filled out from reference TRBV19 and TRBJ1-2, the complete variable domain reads DGGITQSPKYLFRKEGQNVTLSCEQNLNHDAMYWYRQDPGQGLRLIYYSQIVNDFQKGDIAEGYSVSREKKESFPLTVTSAQKNPTAFYLCASSRQGALGYTFGSGTRLTVV.

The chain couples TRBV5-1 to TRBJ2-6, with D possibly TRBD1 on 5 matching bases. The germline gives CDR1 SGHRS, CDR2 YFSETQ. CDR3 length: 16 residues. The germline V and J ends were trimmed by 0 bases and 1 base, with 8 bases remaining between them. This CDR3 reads CASSLAPGSGANVLTF. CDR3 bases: TGCGCCAGCAGCTTGGCGCCAGGGTCTGGGGCCAACGTCCTGACTTTC.

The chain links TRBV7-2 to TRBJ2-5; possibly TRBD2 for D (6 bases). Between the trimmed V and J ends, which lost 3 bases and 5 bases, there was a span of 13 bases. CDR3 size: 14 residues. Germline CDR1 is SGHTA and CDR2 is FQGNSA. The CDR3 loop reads CASSLTGGEETQYF. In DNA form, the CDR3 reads TGTGCCAGCAGCTTGACCGGAGGGGAGGAGACCCAGTACTTC.

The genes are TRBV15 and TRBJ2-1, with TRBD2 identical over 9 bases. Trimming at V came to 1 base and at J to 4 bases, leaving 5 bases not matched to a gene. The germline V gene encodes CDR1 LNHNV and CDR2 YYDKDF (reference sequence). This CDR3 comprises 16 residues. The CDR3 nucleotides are TGTGCCACCAGCAGAGGAGCTAGCGGGATTTACAATGAGCAGTTCTTC. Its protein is CATSRGASGIYNEQFF.

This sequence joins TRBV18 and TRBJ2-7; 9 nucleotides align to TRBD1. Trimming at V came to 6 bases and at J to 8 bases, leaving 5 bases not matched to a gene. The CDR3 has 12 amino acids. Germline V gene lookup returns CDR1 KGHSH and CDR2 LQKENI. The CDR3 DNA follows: TGTGCCAGCTCCTGGGACAGGGACAAGCAGTACTTC. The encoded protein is CASSWDRDKQYF.

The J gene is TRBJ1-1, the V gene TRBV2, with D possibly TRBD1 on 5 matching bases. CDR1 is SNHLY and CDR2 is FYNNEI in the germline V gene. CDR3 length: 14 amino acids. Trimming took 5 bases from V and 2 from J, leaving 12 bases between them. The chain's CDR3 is CASSLVTGNTEAFF. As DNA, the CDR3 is TGTGCCAGCAGTCTAGTAACAGGTAACACTGAAGCTTTCTTT.

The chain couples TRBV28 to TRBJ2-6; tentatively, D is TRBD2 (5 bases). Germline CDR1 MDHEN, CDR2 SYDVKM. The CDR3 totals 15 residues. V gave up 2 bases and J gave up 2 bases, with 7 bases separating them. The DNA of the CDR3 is TGTGCCAGCAGTTTAATCGGGGCTGGGGCCAACGTCCTGACTTTC. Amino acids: CASSLIGAGANVLTF.

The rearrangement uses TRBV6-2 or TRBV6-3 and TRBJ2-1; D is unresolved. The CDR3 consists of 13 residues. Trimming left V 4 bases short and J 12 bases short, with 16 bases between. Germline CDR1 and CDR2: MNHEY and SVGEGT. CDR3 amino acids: CASSSRIGPGQFF. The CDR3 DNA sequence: TGTGCCAGCAGTTCCCGGATAGGGCCAGGGCAGTTCTTC.

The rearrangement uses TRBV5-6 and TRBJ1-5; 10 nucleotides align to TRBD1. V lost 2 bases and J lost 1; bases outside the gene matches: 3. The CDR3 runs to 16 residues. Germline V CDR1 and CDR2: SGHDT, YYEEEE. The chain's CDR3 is CASSFRDRGSNQPQHF. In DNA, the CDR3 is TGTGCCAGCAGCTTCCGGGACAGGGGAAGCAATCAGCCCCAGCATTTT. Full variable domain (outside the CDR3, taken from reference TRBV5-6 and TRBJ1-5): DAGVTQSPTHLIKTRGQQVTLRCSPKSGHDTVSWYQQALGQGPQFIFQYYEEEERQRGNFPDRFSGHQFPNYSSELNVNALLLGDSALYLCASSFRDRGSNQPQHFGDGTRLSIL.

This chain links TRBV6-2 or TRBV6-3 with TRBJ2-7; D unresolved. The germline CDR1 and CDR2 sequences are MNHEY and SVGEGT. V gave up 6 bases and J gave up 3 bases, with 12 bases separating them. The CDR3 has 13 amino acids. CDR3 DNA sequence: TGTGCCAGCAGCCAAAGCTCTTTCTACGAGCAGTACTTC. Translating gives CASSQSSFYEQYF.

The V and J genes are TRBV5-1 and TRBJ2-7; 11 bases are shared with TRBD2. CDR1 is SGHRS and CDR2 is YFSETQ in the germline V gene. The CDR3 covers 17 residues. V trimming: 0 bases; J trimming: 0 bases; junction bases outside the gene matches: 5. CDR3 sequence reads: CASSLEASGGISYEQYF. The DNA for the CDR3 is TGCGCCAGCAGCTTGGAGGCTAGCGGGGGGATCTCCTACGAGCAGTACTTC.